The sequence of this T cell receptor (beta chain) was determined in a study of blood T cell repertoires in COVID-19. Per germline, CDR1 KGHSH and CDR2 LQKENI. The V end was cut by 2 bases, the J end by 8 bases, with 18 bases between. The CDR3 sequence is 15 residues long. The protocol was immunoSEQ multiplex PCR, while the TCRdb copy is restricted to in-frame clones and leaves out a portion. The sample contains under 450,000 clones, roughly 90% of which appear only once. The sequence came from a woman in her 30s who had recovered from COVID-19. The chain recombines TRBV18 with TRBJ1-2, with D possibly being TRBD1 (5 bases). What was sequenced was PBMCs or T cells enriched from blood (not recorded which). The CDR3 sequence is CASSPSGRVSPGYTF. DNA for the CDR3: TGTGCCAGCTCACCATCAGGCAGGGTGTCCCCCGGCTACACCTTC.